This T cell receptor (beta chain) originates from a study of PD-1 blockade in classical Hodgkin lymphoma. Germline V gene lookup returns CDR1 SEHNR and CDR2 FQNEAQ (reference sequence). The CDR3 contains 15 residues. V dropped 0 bases and J dropped 4; count of bases not matched to a gene: 5. Every patient experienced relapse after autologous stem cell transplantation, and brentuximab vedotin exposure varied. Study observations and caveats: CD4+ TCR diversity, unlike CD8+, climbed significantly by C4D1.

Concerning this clone: What it recognizes is unknown.

Produced via immunoSEQ multiplex PCR; TCRdb's table is partial and in-frame only. The sample carries 40,000 to 45,000 clones, about 72% recorded once. Sequenced here: peripheral blood mononuclear cells (PBMCs), sampled at baseline. The chain employs TRBV7-9 and TRBJ2-7, with TRBD1 matching over 8 bases. The TCR sequence derives from a human donor with classical Hodgkin lymphoma. CDR3 nucleotides: TGTGCCAGCAGCTTAGCGGTGACAGGGGAATACGAGCAGTACTTC. Encoded protein: CASSLAVTGEYEQYF.